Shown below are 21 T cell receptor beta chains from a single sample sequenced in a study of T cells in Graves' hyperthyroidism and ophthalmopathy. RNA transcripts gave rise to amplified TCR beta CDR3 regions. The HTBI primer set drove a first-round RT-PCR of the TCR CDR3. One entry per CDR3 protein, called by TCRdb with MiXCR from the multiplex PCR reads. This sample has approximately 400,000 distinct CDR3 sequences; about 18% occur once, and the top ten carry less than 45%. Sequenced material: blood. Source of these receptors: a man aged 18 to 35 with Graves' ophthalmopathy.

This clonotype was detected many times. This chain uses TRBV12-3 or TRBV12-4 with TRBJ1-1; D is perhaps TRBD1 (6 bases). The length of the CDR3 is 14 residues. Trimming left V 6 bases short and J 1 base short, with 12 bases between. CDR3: CASRRDTPNTEAFF. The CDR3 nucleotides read TGTGCCAGCAGGCGGGACACCCCGAACACTGAAGCTTTCTTT.

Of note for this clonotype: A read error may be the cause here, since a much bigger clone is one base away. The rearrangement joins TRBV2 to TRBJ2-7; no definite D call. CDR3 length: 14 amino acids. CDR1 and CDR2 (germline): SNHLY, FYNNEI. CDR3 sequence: CASRQGHSSHEQYF. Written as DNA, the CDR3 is TGTGCCAGCAGACAAGGCCACAGCTCCCACGAGCAGTACTTC.

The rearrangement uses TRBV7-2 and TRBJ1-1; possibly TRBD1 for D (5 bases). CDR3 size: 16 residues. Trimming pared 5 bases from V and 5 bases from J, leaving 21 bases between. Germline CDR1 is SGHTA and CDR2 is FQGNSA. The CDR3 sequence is CASSLRPGGRGTEAFF. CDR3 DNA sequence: TGTGCCAGCAGCCTTCGGCCCGGGGGGAGGGGAACTGAAGCTTTCTTT. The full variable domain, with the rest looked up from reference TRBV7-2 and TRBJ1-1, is GAGVSQSPSNKVTEKGKDVELRCDPISGHTALYWYRQSLGQGLEFLIYFQGNSAPDKSGLPSDRFSAERTGGSVSTLTIQRTQQEDSAVYLCASSLRPGGRGTEAFFGQGTRLTVV.

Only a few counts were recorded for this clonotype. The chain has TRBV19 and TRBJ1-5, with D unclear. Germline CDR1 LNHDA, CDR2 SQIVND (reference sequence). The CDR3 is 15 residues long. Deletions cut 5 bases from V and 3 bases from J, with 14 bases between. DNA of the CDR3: TGTGCCAGTAGTGCCCGGACGGACGTCAATCAGCCCCAGCATTTT. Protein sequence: CASSARTDVNQPQHF.

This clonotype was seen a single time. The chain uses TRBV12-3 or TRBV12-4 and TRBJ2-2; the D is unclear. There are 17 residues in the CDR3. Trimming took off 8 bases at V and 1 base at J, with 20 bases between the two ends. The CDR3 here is CASSPRENSLNTGELFF. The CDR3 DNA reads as TGTGCCAGCTCACCACGTGAGAACAGCCTGAACACCGGGGAGCTGTTTTTT.

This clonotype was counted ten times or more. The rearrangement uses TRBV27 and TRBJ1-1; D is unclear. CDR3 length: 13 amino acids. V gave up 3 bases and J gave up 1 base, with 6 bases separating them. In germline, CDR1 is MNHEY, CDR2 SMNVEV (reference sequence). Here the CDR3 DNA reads TGTGCCAGCAGTTTTTGGCAGAACACTGAAGCTTTCTTT. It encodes CASSFWQNTEAFF.

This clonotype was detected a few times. The CDR3 protein is CATSGWNTGELFF. The CDR3 nucleotides read TGTGCCACCAGCGGTTGGAACACCGGGGAGCTGTTTTTT. The chain joins TRBV15 to TRBJ2-2; D is uncertain. Germline CDR1 LNHNV, CDR2 YYDKDF (reference sequence). V was cut by 5 bases and J by 1 base, with 5 bases left in between. CDR3 size: 13 residues. Variable domain in full (rest from reference TRBV15 and TRBJ2-2): DAMVIQNPRYQVTQFGKPVTLSCSQTLNHNVMYWYQQKSSQAPKLLFHYYDKDFNNEADTPDNFQSRRPNTSFCFLDIRSPGLGDTAMYLCATSGWNTGELFFGEGSRLTVL.

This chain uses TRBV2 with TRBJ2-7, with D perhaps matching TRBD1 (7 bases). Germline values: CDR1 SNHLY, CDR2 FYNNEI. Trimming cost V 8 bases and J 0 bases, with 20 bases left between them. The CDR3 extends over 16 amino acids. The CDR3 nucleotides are TGTGCCAGCGTTGGAGGGGGCGGTAGATTCTCCTACGAGCAGTACTTC. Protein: CASVGGGGRFSYEQYF.

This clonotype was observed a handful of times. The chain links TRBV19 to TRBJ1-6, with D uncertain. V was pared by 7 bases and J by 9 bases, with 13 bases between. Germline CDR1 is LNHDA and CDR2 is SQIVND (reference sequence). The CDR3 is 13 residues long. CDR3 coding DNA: TGTGCCAGTAAAGGGTTTGTCGGTTCACCCCTCCACTTT. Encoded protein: CASKGFVGSPLHF.

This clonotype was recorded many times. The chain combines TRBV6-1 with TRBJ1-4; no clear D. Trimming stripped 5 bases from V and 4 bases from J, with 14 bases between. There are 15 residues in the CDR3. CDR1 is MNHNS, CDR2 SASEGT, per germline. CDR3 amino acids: CASSRDGINNEKLFF. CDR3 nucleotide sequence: TGTGCCAGCAGTAGAGACGGAATCAATAATGAAAAACTGTTTTTT.

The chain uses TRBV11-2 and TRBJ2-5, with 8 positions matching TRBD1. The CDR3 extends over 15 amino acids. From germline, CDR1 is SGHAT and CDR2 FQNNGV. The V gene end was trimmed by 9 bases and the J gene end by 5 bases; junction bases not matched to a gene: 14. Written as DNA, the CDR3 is TGTGCCAGTAGTGTGACAGGGGAAAGTGGGGAGACCCAGTACTTC. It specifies CASSVTGESGETQYF. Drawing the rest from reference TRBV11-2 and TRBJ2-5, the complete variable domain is EAGVAQSPRYKIIEKRQSVAFWCNPISGHATLYWYQQILGQGPKLLIQFQNNGVVDDSQLPKDRFSAERLKGVDSTLKIQPAKLEDSAVYLCASSVTGESGETQYFGPGTRLLVL.

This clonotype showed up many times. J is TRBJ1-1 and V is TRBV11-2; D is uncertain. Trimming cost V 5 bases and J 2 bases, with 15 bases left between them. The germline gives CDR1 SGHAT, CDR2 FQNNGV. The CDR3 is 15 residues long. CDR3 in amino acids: CASSPRPAANTEAFF. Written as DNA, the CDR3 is TGTGCCAGCAGCCCGAGGCCAGCCGCTAACACTGAAGCTTTCTTT.

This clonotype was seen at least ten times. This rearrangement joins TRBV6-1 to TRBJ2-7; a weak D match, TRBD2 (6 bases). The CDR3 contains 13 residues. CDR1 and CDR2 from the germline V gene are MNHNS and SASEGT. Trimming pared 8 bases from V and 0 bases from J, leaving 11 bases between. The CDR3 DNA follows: TGTGCCAGCGGGACTGCGGTCTCCTACGAGCAGTACTTC. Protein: CASGTAVSYEQYF.

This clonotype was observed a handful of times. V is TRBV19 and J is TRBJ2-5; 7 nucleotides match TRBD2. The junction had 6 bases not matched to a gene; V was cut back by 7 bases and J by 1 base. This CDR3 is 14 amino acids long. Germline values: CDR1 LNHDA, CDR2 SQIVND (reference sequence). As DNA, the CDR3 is TGTGCCAGTACTGGAACGGGGGGCCAAGAGACCCAGTACTTC. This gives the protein CASTGTGGQETQYF.

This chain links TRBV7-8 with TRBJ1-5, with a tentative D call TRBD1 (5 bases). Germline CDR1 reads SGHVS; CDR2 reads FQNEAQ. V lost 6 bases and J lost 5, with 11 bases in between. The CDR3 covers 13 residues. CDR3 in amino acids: CASSGTGYQPQHF. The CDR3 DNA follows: TGTGCCAGCAGTGGGACGGGCTATCAGCCCCAGCATTTT.

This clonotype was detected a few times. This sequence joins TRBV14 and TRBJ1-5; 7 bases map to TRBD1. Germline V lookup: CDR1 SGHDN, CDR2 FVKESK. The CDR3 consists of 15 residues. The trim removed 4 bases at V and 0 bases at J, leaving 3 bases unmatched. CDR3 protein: CASSLNRGSNQPQHF. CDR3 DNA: TGTGCCAGCAGCCTTAACAGGGGTAGCAATCAGCCCCAGCATTTT.

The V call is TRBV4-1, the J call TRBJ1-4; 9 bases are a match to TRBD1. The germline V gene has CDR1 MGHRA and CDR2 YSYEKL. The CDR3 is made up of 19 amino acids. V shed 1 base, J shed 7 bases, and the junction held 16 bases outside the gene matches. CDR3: CASSQVGYRGRVFGEKLFF. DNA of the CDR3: TGCGCCAGCAGCCAAGTGGGGTACAGGGGGCGCGTTTTCGGTGAAAAACTGTTTTTT.

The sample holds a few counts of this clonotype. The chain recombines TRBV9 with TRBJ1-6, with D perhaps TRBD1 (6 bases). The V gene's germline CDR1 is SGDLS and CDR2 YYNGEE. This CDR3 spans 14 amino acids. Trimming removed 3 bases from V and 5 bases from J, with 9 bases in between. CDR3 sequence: CASSGAGDNSPLHF. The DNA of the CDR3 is TGTGCCAGCAGCGGAGCAGGGGATAATTCACCCCTCCACTTT.

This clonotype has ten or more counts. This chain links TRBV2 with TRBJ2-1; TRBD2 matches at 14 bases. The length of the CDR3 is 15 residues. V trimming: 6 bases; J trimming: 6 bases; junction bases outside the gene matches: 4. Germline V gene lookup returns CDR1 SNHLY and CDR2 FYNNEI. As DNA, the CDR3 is TGTGCCAGCAGCGGACTAGCGGGGGGTGTCAATGAGCAGTTCTTC. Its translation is CASSGLAGGVNEQFF.

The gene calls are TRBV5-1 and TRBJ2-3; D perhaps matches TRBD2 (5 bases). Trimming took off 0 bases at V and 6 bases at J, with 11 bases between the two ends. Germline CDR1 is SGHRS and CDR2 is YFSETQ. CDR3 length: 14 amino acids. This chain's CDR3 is CASSLAQRLDTQYF. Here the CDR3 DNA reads TGCGCCAGCAGCTTGGCGCAGCGGTTGGATACGCAGTATTTT.

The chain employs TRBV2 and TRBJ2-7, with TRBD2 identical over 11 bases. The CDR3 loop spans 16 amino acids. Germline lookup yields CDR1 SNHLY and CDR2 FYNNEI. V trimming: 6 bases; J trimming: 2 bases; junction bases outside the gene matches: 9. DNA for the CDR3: TGTGCCAGCAGCTTACTAGCGGGAGCCGCAACCTACGAGCAGTACTTC. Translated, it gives CASSLLAGAATYEQYF.